Shown below are 15 T cell receptor beta chains from a single sample sequenced in a study of human T cells and chemical hapten exposure. As to time point: pre-sensitization, week 0. The treatment here: therapeutic diphenylcyclopropenone sensitization with weekly scalp DPC. TCRdb reprocessed the RACE reads via MiXCR and lists one record per CDR3 protein. The sample has 90,000 or so distinct CDR3 sequences; 8.5% to 9% are singletons. Sequences were derived from whole blood, sampled in connection with sensitization to the hapten diphenylcyclopropenone (DPC). These receptors were obtained from a man aged 35-49 years with alopecia areata. Some clones in this sample may be carry-over from other donors' samples.

This clonotype was counted ten times or more. The chain uses TRBV4-2 and TRBJ2-3; TRBD2 matches at 7 bases. The CDR3 runs 16 residues. Germline CDR1 and CDR2: LGHNA and YNFKEQ. J was trimmed by 0 bases and V by 1 base; bases with no gene match: 4. CDR3: CASSQGASGSTDTQYF. CDR3 nucleotides: TGTGCCAGCAGCCAAGGGGCTAGCGGCAGCACAGATACGCAGTATTTT.

This clonotype occurred many times. The chain recombines TRBV12-3 or TRBV12-4 with TRBJ2-7, with D tentatively TRBD2 (6 bases). V lost 6 bases to trimming and J lost 4 bases, with 22 bases between them. The CDR3 has 16 amino acids. The DNA for the CDR3 is TGTGCCAGCAGAACAGCCGGGACCTTAGGGAGGTACGAGCAGTACTTC. It yields the protein CASRTAGTLGRYEQYF.

This chain uses TRBV15 with TRBJ2-7, with D tentatively TRBD1 (6 bases). Trimming removed 0 bases at V and 7 bases at J, with 13 bases between. The CDR3 totals 14 residues. Per germline, CDR1 LNHNV and CDR2 YYDKDF (reference sequence). CDR3 region: CATSREGAGSEQYV. The CDR3 DNA follows: TGTGCCACCAGCAGAGAGGGGGCAGGGAGTGAGCAGTACGTC.

This clonotype was picked up many times. The rearrangement uses TRBV29-1 and TRBJ1-2; no reliable D call. There are 11 residues in the CDR3. Trimming shortened V by 6 bases and J by 4 bases, and 9 bases separated the two germline ends. From germline, CDR1 is SQVTM and CDR2 ANQGSEA. DNA for the CDR3: TGCAGCGTATTTATCCTCTATGGCTACACCTTC. This sequence encodes CSVFILYGYTF. The complete variable domain, with remaining parts taken from reference TRBV29-1 and TRBJ1-2, reads SAVISQKPSRDICQRGTSLTIQCQVDSQVTMMFWYRQQPGQSLTLIATANQGSEATYESGFVIDKFPISRPNLTFSTLTVSNMSPEDSSIYLCSVFILYGYTFGSGTRLTVV.

This chain uses TRBV7-9 with TRBJ2-1; 7 bases line up with TRBD1. The germline gives CDR1 SEHNR, CDR2 FQNEAQ (reference sequence). The CDR3 consists of 13 residues. V dropped 3 bases and J dropped 7; count of bases not matched to a gene: 3. In nucleotides, the CDR3 is TGTGCCAGCAGCTTGGGACAGAGGAATGAGCAGTTCTTC. It specifies CASSLGQRNEQFF.

To note about this clonotype: An end of the junction differs from the germline gene, which may be a read error. J is TRBJ2-5 and V is TRBV7-7; tentatively, D is TRBD2 (6 bases). CDR3 size: 13 residues. Per germline, CDR1 SSHAT and CDR2 FNYEAQ (reference sequence). CDR3 DNA: TGTGCTAGCAGCTTAGCGGCCAAAGAGACCCAGTACTTC. It translates to CASSLAAKETQYF.

The table lists this clonotype with a few counts. The chain links TRBV6-5 to TRBJ1-2, with 7 bases fitting TRBD1. CDR3 length equals 17 residues. Per the germline V gene, CDR1 is MNHEY and CDR2 is SVGAGI. V dropped 0 bases and J dropped 3; count of bases not matched to a gene: 10. The CDR3 loop is CASSYSLMNRGDYGYTF. DNA of the CDR3: TGTGCCAGCAGTTACTCACTAATGAACAGGGGTGACTATGGCTACACCTTC.

The sample holds many counts of this clonotype. The chain combines TRBV3-1 with TRBJ1-1; 7 positions agree with TRBD1. Germline CDR1 is LGHDT and CDR2 is YNNKEL (reference sequence). This CDR3 spans 15 amino acids. V dropped 1 base and J dropped 1; count of bases not matched to a gene: 3. The CDR3 region has the DNA TGTGCCAGCAGCCAAGGGGACAGAAAGAACACTGAAGCTTTCTTT. It codes for CASSQGDRKNTEAFF.

This clonotype was detected a few times. The V gene is TRBV11-3, the J gene TRBJ2-4; 9 positions agree with TRBD2. Germline V CDR1 and CDR2: SGHNT, YENEEA. CDR3 length equals 15 residues. V gave up 5 bases and J gave up 4 bases; unmatched junction bases: 6. CDR3 in DNA: TGTGCCAGCAGCCCAAGACTAGCGGAGAAAAACATTCAGTACTTC. It is translated as CASSPRLAEKNIQYF.

A few counts support this clonotype. V usage is TRBV3-1 and J usage is TRBJ2-2; tentative D call: TRBD1 (6 bases). Germline lookup yields CDR1 LGHDT and CDR2 YNNKEL (reference sequence). The ends were cut back, 4 bases at V and 8 bases at J, with 17 bases in the middle. CDR3 length: 15 residues. The CDR3: CASSPRSLGAGELFF. DNA for the CDR3: TGTGCCAGCAGCCCCAGATCCCTGGGGGCAGGGGAGCTGTTTTTT. The full variable domain, in which reference TRBV3-1 and TRBJ2-2 provide the parts outside the CDR3, is DTAVSQTPKYLVTQMGNDKSIKCEQNLGHDTMYWYKQDSKKFLKIMFSYNNKELIINETVPNRFSPKSPDKAHLNLHINSLELGDSAVYFCASSPRSLGAGELFFGEGSRLTVL.

This chain connects TRBV15 to TRBJ2-5; 13 nucleotides line up with TRBD2. V dropped 6 bases and J dropped 5; count of bases not matched to a gene: 6. Germline CDR1 LNHNV, CDR2 YYDKDF (reference sequence). The CDR3 loop spans 15 amino acids. This CDR3 reads CATSSGLAGVETQYF. Here the CDR3 DNA reads TGTGCCACCAGTTCAGGACTAGCGGGAGTTGAGACCCAGTACTTC.

This clonotype was recorded at least ten times. The V call is TRBV6-5, the J call TRBJ2-3; D not certain. The CDR3 totals 12 residues. V was clipped by 8 bases and J by 1 base, with 7 bases between them. CDR1 is MNHEY, CDR2 SVGAGI, per germline. CDR3 nucleotide sequence: TGTGCCAGCGGGCAGGGCACAGATACGCAGTATTTT. As protein: CASGQGTDTQYF.

This clonotype was seen a handful of times. This rearrangement joins TRBV7-2 to TRBJ2-7; weak D call: TRBD1 (6 bases). Trimming left V 3 bases short and J 2 bases short, with 14 bases between. The germline V gene encodes CDR1 SGHTA and CDR2 FQGNSA. The CDR3 consists of 15 residues. DNA of the CDR3: TGTGCCAGCAGCTTCCTTCACAGGGCCGCCTACGAGCAGTACTTC. It specifies CASSFLHRAAYEQYF.

Note on this clonotype: This may be a read error: a much more frequent sequence differs by one nucleotide. The V call is TRBV10-3, the J call TRBJ1-1; D uncertain. Trimming stripped 2 bases from V and 6 bases from J, with 16 bases between. CDR1 and CDR2 from the germline V gene are ENHRY and SYGVKD. The length of the CDR3 is 15 residues. The CDR3 sequence is CAISEPAWVRSEAFF. The CDR3 region has the DNA TGTGCCATCAGTGAGCCCGCCTGGGTTAGGTCTGAAGCTTTCTTT.

The chain recombines TRBV6-1 with TRBJ1-1; 8 bases align to TRBD1. The V segment lost 5 bases and the J segment 5 bases; nucleotides outside the gene matches: 7. Germline values: CDR1 MNHNS, CDR2 SASEGT. This CDR3 region has 14 residues. CDR3 in amino acids: CASSTQTGGTEAFF. As DNA, the CDR3 is TGTGCCAGCAGTACACAAACAGGGGGGACTGAAGCTTTCTTT.